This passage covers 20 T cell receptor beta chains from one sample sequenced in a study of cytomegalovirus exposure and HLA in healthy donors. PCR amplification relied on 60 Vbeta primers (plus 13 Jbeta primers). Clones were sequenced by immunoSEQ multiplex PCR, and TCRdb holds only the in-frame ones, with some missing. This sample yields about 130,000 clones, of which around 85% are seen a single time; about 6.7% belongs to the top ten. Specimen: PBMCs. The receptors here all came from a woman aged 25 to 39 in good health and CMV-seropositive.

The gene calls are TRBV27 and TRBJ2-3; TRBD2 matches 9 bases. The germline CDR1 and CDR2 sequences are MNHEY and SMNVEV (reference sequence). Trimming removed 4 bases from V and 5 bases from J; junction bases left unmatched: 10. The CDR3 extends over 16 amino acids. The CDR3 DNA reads TGTGCCAGCAGTTCTCCCGGGACTAGCCTTCTAGATACGCAGTATTTT. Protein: CASSSPGTSLLDTQYF.

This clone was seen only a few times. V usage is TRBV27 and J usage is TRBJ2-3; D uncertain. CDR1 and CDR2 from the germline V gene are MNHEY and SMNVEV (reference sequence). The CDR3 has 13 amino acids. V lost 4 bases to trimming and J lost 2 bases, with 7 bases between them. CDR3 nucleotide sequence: TGTGCCAGCAGTTCAGGTTTCACAGATACGCAGTATTTT. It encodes CASSSGFTDTQYF.

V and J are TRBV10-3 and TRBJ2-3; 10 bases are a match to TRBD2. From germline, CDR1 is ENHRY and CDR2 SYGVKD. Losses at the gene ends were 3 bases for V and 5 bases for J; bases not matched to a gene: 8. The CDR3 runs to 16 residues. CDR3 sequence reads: CAISDRTSGGGDTQYF. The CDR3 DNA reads TGTGCCATCAGTGATCGGACTAGCGGAGGGGGAGATACGCAGTATTTT.

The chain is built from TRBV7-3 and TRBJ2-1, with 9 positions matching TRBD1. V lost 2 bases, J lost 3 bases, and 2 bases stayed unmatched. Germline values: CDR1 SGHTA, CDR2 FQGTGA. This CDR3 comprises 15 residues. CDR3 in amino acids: CASSLGDRDYNEQFF. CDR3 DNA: TGTGCCAGCAGCTTAGGGGACAGGGACTACAATGAGCAGTTCTTC.

The CDR3 protein is CASSEIEFSGNTIYF. CDR3 coding DNA: TGTGCCAGCAGTGAAATAGAGTTCTCTGGAAACACCATATATTTT. The genes are TRBV6-1 and TRBJ1-3; D is undetermined. The CDR3 consists of 15 residues. Looked up from germline, CDR1 is MNHNS and CDR2 is SASEGT. V lost 2 bases and J 0 bases, leaving 8 bases between the germline ends.

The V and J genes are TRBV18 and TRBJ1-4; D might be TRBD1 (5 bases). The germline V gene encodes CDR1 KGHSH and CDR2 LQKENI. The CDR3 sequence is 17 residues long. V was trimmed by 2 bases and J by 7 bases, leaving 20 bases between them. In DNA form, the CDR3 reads TGTGCCAGCTCACCAGAAGGTCAGGGACTTCGGGGTGAAAAACTGTTTTTT. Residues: CASSPEGQGLRGEKLFF.

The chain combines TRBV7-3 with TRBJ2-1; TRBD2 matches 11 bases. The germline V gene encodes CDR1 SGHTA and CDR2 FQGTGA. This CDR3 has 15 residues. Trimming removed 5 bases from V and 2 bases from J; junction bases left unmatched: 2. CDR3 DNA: TGTGCCAGCAGCCCGACTAGCGGGACCTACAATGAGCAGTTCTTC. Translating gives CASSPTSGTYNEQFF.

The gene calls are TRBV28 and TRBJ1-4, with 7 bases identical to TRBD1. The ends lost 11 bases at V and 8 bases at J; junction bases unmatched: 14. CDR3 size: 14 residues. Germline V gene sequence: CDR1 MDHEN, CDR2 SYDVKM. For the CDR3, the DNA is TGTGCCCTTGGGGGCACAGGGGCGAGGGAAAAACTGTTTTTT. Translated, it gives CALGGTGAREKLFF.

The CDR3 spells CASSMSGLTDTQYF. As DNA, the CDR3 is TGTGCCAGTAGTATGAGTGGTCTCACAGATACGCAGTATTTT. The chain combines TRBV19 with TRBJ2-3, with D unresolved. Between the trimmed V and J ends, which lost 3 bases and 2 bases, there was a span of 9 bases. CDR1 and CDR2 from the germline V gene are LNHDA and SQIVND (reference sequence). The CDR3 is 14 residues long.

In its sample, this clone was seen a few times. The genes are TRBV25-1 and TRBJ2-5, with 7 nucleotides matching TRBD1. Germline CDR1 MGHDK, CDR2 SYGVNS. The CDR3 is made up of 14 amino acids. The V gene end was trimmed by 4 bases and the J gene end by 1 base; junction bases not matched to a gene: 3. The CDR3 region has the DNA TGTGCCAGCAGTGCGGGACAGTCCCAAGAGACCCAGTACTTC. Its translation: CASSAGQSQETQYF.

CDR3 nucleotides: TGCGCCAGCAGCCTTCCCCGGGGAGATGAGCAGTTCTTC. Its protein product is CASSLPRGDEQFF. V usage is TRBV4-1 and J usage is TRBJ2-1; a weak D match, TRBD2 (5 bases). Trimming removed 4 bases at V and 8 bases at J, with 12 bases between. CDR1 and CDR2 from the germline V gene are MGHRA and YSYEKL. The CDR3 sequence is 13 residues long.

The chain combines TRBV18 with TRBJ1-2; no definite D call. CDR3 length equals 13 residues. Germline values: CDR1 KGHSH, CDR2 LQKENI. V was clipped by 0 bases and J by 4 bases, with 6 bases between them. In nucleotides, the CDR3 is TGTGCCAGCTCACCACCTAGAGGCTATGGCTACACCTTC. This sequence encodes CASSPPRGYGYTF.

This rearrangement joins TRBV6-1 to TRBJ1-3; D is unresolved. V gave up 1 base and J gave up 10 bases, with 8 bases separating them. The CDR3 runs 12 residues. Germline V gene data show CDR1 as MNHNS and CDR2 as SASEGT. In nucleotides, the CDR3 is TGTGCCAGCAGTGAAGACGGAGGAACCATATATTTT. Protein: CASSEDGGTIYF.

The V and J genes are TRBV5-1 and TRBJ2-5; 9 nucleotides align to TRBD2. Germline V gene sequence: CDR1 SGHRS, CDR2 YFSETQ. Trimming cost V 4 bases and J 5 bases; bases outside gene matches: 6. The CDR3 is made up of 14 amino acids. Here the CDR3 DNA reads TGCGCCAGCAGCCTAGGACTAGCGATTGAGACCCAGTACTTC. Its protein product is CASSLGLAIETQYF.

The DNA of the CDR3 is TGTGCCAGCAGTGGCCAGAACTATGGCTACACCTTC. Protein sequence: CASSGQNYGYTF. J is TRBJ1-2 and V is TRBV2; D is ambiguous. CDR1 is SNHLY and CDR2 is FYNNEI in the germline V gene. There are 12 residues in the CDR3. V was trimmed by 4 bases and J by 2 bases, leaving 5 bases between them.

The CDR3 spells CAISESGRSSSYEQYF. The DNA of the CDR3 is TGTGCCATCAGTGAGTCGGGTAGGAGCTCCTCCTACGAGCAGTACTTC. V and J are TRBV10-3 and TRBJ2-7; D gene ambiguous. Germline CDR1 and CDR2: ENHRY and SYGVKD. Trimming pared 0 bases from V and 0 bases from J, leaving 12 bases between. The CDR3 loop spans 16 amino acids.

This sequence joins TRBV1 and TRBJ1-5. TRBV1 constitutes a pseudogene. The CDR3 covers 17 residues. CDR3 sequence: CTSSQDREGRLNQPQHF. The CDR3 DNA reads TGCACCAGCAGCCAAGACCGGGAGGGGCGACTCAATCAGCCCCAGCATTTT.

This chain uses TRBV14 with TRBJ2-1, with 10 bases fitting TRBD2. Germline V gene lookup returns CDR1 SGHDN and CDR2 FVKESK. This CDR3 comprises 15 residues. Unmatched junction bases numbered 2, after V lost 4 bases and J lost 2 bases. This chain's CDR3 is CASSPSGRPYNEQFF. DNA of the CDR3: TGTGCCAGCAGCCCTAGCGGGAGACCCTACAATGAGCAGTTCTTC.

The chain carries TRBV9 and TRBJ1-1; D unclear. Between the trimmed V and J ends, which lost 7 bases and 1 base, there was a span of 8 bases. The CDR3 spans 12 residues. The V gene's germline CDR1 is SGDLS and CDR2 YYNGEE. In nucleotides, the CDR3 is TGTGCCAGCGGTGGCAAGAACACTGAAGCTTTCTTT. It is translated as CASGGKNTEAFF.

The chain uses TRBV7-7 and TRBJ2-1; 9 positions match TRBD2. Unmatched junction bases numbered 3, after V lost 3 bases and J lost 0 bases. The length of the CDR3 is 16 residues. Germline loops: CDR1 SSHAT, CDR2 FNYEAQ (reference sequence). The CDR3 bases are TGTGCCAGCAGCTTCCTAGCGGGGAGCTCCTACAATGAGCAGTTCTTC. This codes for CASSFLAGSSYNEQFF.